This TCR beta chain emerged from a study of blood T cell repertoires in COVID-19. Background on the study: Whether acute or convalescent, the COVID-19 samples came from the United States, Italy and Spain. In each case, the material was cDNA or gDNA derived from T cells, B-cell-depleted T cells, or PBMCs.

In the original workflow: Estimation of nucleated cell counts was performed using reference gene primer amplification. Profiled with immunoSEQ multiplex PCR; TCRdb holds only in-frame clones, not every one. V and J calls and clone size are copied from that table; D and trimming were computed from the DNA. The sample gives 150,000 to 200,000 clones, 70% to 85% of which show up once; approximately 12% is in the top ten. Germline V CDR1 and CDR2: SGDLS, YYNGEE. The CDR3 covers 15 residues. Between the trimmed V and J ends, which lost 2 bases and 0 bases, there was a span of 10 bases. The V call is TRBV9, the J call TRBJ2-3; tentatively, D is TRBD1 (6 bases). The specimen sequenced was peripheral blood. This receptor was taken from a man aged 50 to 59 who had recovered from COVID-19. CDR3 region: CASSVDSASTDTQYF. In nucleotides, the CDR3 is TGTGCCAGCAGCGTGGACAGTGCTAGCACAGATACGCAGTATTTT.